This TCR beta chain was sequenced during a study of shared clonotypes between healthy human individuals. Across the study: The composition of the donors was two women and a few men aged 18 to 49.

Points on this clone: Its cognate antigen is unknown.

Memory CD4+ cells were the fraction left after CD45RA+ naive selection. Study results and limitations: The study found lower generation probabilities in non-shared clonotypes than in those shared by all four donors.

The CDR3 sequence is 16 residues long. The V gene lost 3 bases and the J gene lost 3 bases, with 16 bases spanning the gap. Per the germline V gene, CDR1 is SGHAT and CDR2 is FQDESV (reference sequence). The DNA input per sorted-subset replicate PCR was about 0.2 ug, corresponding to 32,000 or so T cell genomes. Assay used: immunoSEQ multiplex PCR; TCRdb lists only in-frame clones, some missing. The sample yields around 1.1 million clones, approximately 80% seen once. Sequencing input: memory CD4+ T cells from PBMCs. Specified subset: CD45RA-negative fraction. This chain uses TRBV11-1 with TRBJ2-3, with a tentative D call TRBD2 (6 bases). The sequence was obtained from a man younger than 30 in good health. Some clones in this sample may be carry-over from other donors' samples. In DNA, the CDR3 is TGTGCCAGCAGCTTGGACGGGAGTGGGGGTACAGATACGCAGTATTTT. Protein product: CASSLDGSGGTDTQYF.